The next 12 T cell receptor beta chains were all read from a single sample in a study of blood T cell repertoires in COVID-19. The protocol was immunoSEQ multiplex PCR, while the TCRdb copy is restricted to in-frame clones and leaves out a portion. The profile shows tens of thousands of clones, 82% of them singletons. Specimen: peripheral blood. The receptors were gathered from a woman of 80 years or more with acute or convalescent COVID-19.

The V call is TRBV4-1, the J call TRBJ1-1, with TRBD1 as a possible D gene (5 bases). The CDR3 has 16 residues. Per germline, CDR1 MGHRA and CDR2 YSYEKL. V dropped 2 bases and J dropped 0 bases, with 13 bases sitting between them. CDR3 region: CASSQFPRQLNTEAFF. CDR3 DNA sequence: TGCGCCAGCAGCCAATTCCCACGACAGCTGAACACTGAAGCTTTCTTT.

CDR3 protein: CSVSPGQGGEKLFF. In nucleotides, the CDR3 is TGCAGCGTCTCACCGGGGCAGGGAGGCGAAAAACTGTTTTTT. This chain connects TRBV29-1 to TRBJ1-4; D might be TRBD1 (5 bases). The CDR3 totals 14 residues. With 6 bases removed from V and 8 bases from J, the gap between germline ends came to 19 bases. Germline loops: CDR1 SQVTM, CDR2 ANQGSEA.

This clone has just one count. The rearrangement joins TRBV12-3 or TRBV12-4 to TRBJ1-6; maybe TRBD1 (6 bases). Trimming removed 6 bases at V and 4 bases at J, with 7 bases between. CDR3 length: 13 amino acids. The CDR3 DNA is TGTGCCAGCAGCGGACAGTATAATTCACCCCTCCACTTT. It specifies CASSGQYNSPLHF.

The chain has TRBV5-1 and TRBJ2-3, with D possibly matching TRBD1 (6 bases). Germline-derived CDR1 and CDR2 are SGHRS and YFSETQ. With 3 bases removed from V and 7 bases from J, the gap between germline ends came to 18 bases. CDR3 length equals 15 residues. CDR3 amino acids: CASSYTGTRAHTQYF. DNA for the CDR3: TGCGCCAGCAGCTATACCGGGACACGGGCTCATACGCAGTATTTT.

The rearrangement uses TRBV25-1 and TRBJ2-7, with D possibly matching TRBD2 (6 bases). The CDR3 runs 15 residues. The V and J ends lost 5 bases and 0 bases respectively, with 14 bases between them. Germline V gene sequence: CDR1 MGHDK, CDR2 SYGVNS. The CDR3 reads CASSKRDFSSYEQYF. As DNA, the CDR3 is TGTGCCAGCAGTAAACGGGACTTCAGCTCCTACGAGCAGTACTTC.

V and J are TRBV29-1 and TRBJ2-5; 8 bases are a match to TRBD1. Germline assignment: CDR1 SQVTM and CDR2 ANQGSEA. CDR3 size: 12 residues. Trimming cost V 8 bases and J 7 bases; bases outside gene matches: 9. The CDR3 protein is CSLGQAQGTQYF. DNA for the CDR3: TGCAGCTTGGGACAGGCGCAGGGGACCCAGTACTTC.

The chain uses TRBV7-2 and TRBJ1-3; D is ambiguous. The ends were cut back, 1 base at V and 1 base at J, with 11 bases in the middle. This CDR3 is built from 16 residues. From germline, CDR1 is SGHTA and CDR2 FQGNSA. The CDR3 DNA sequence: TGTGCCAGCAGCTTAGGAGGTGCGATTTCTGGAAACACCATATATTTT. As protein: CASSLGGAISGNTIYF.

V is TRBV3-1 (or the pseudogene TRBV3-2) and J is TRBJ2-2; 8 nucleotides match TRBD2. The CDR3 totals 14 residues. With 8 bases clipped from V and 4 bases from J, the junction kept 6 bases outside the gene matches. Germline V CDR1 and CDR2: LGHDT, YNNKEL (reference sequence). The CDR3 DNA reads TGTGCCAGCTGTGCCGGGAGGGTCACCGGGGAGCTGTTTTTT. It yields the protein CASCAGRVTGELFF.

J is TRBJ2-7 and V is TRBV19; TRBD1 matches 8 bases. V lost 6 bases to trimming and J lost 3 bases; unmatched junction nucleotides: 7. The CDR3 has 14 residues. Germline loops: CDR1 LNHDA, CDR2 SQIVND (reference sequence). For the CDR3, the DNA is TGTGCCAGTAGATCCGGGACAGGTAGCTACGAGCAGTACTTC. Protein: CASRSGTGSYEQYF.

The chain couples TRBV4-1 to TRBJ1-2; weak D call: TRBD1 (6 bases). Trimming took off 1 base at V and 1 base at J, with 16 bases between the two ends. From germline, CDR1 is MGHRA and CDR2 YSYEKL. The CDR3 sequence is 17 residues long. The CDR3 DNA follows: TGCGCCAGCAGCCAAGGTGCAGGGGTGGGGGTTAACTATGGCTACACCTTC. It specifies CASSQGAGVGVNYGYTF.

The chain has TRBV10-3 and TRBJ2-7; 8 bases are a match to TRBD1. The CDR3 consists of 11 residues. Per the germline V gene, CDR1 is ENHRY and CDR2 is SYGVKD. V gave up 10 bases and J gave up 5 bases; unmatched junction bases: 4. CDR3 protein: CATDRAHEQYF. In DNA, the CDR3 is TGTGCCACGGACAGGGCCCACGAGCAGTACTTC.

V gene TRBV18 combines with J gene TRBJ1-2, with D unresolved. Germline loops: CDR1 KGHSH, CDR2 LQKENI. This CDR3 contains 14 residues. Trimming stripped 3 bases from V and 1 base from J, with 9 bases between. The CDR3 bases are TGTGCCAGCTCACCGATGACAAATAACTATGGCTACACCTTC. This translates into CASSPMTNNYGYTF.